The next 31 T cell receptor beta chains were all read from a single sample in a study of blood T cell repertoires in COVID-19. Method: immunoSEQ multiplex PCR; TCRdb's copy keeps in-frame clones and lacks some. The table records about 200,000 clones, 89% of them present only once. Sequencing was carried out using PBMCs or T cells enriched from blood (not recorded which). The source is a woman aged 30 to 39 with acute COVID-19.

V usage is TRBV27 and J usage is TRBJ1-1, with 9 positions matching TRBD1. The J segment lost 12 bases and the V segment lost 6 bases, leaving 14 bases of the junction unmatched. The CDR3 totals 14 residues. The germline V gene encodes CDR1 MNHEY and CDR2 SMNVEV (reference sequence). Written as DNA, the CDR3 is TGTGCCAGCAGAACGAGTACCGGGACAGGGTTATCTTTCTTT. It specifies CASRTSTGTGLSFF.

The chain links TRBV20-1 to TRBJ2-3, with TRBD2 matching over 8 bases. CDR1 DFQATT and CDR2 SNEGSKA come from the germline V gene (reference sequence). The CDR3 has 11 residues. V gave up 4 bases and J gave up 10 bases; unmatched junction bases: 4. CDR3 in DNA: TGCAGTGCTACCGCGGGGGGATCGCAGTATTTT. It yields the protein CSATAGGSQYF.

V and J are TRBV7-9 and TRBJ2-5; possible D gene TRBD2, 5 bases. V dropped 1 base and J dropped 0 bases, with 12 bases sitting between them. From germline, CDR1 is SEHNR and CDR2 FQNEAQ (reference sequence). CDR3 size: 16 residues. The CDR3 bases are TGTGCCAGCAGCTTAGGAGGGATCTCCAACCAAGAGACCCAGTACTTC. Translating it yields CASSLGGISNQETQYF.

The rearrangement links TRBV2 to TRBJ1-6; D remains unclear. CDR1 and CDR2 (germline): SNHLY, FYNNEI. V lost 4 bases and J 6 bases, leaving 4 bases between the germline ends. This CDR3 spans 12 amino acids. This chain's CDR3 is CASSGSNSPLHF. In DNA, the CDR3 is TGTGCCAGCAGTGGGAGTAATTCACCCCTCCACTTT.

The chain has TRBV3-1 (or the pseudogene TRBV3-2) and TRBJ1-6, with D possibly being TRBD1 (5 bases). Trimming removed 8 bases at V and 9 bases at J, with 14 bases between. The CDR3 totals 13 residues. Germline-derived CDR1 and CDR2 are LGHDT and YNNKEL (reference sequence). CDR3 in DNA: TGTGCCAGCGCCGGGGGGACGGTTTCACCCCTCCACTTT. It translates to CASAGGTVSPLHF.

This chain links TRBV3-1 (or the pseudogene TRBV3-2) with TRBJ2-3, with D maybe TRBD2 (6 bases). The CDR3 covers 16 residues. Germline V CDR1 and CDR2: LGHDT, YNNKEL (reference sequence). V lost 0 bases to trimming and J lost 2 bases, with 12 bases between them. The CDR3 here is CASSQEASVTTDTQYF. The CDR3 DNA reads as TGTGCCAGCAGCCAAGAGGCTAGCGTAACCACAGATACGCAGTATTTT.

The rearrangement links TRBV5-1 to TRBJ1-1; D possibly corresponds to TRBD1 (5 bases). Trimming cost V 1 base and J 1 base, with 8 bases left between them. Per the germline V gene, CDR1 is SGHRS and CDR2 is YFSETQ. The CDR3 runs 14 residues. CDR3 nucleotides: TGCGCCAGCAGCTTGAACACAGGGAACACTGAAGCTTTCTTT. Translating it yields CASSLNTGNTEAFF.

This rearrangement joins TRBV7-7 to TRBJ2-2; weak D call: TRBD1 (6 bases). The V end was cut by 1 base, the J end by 7 bases, with 10 bases between. CDR1 is SSHAT and CDR2 is FNYEAQ in the germline V gene (reference sequence). The CDR3 spans 14 residues. The CDR3 spells CASSLGQGNGELFF. CDR3 nucleotides: TGTGCCAGCAGCTTAGGGCAGGGGAACGGGGAGCTGTTTTTT.

The chain joins TRBV4-3 to TRBJ2-1, with TRBD2 matching over 10 bases. This CDR3 region has 16 residues. From germline, CDR1 is LGHNA and CDR2 YSLEER. The V segment lost 6 bases and the J segment 2 bases; nucleotides outside the gene matches: 7. The CDR3 spells CASREKRGGPYNEQFF. The DNA for the CDR3 is TGCGCCAGCAGGGAAAAGCGGGGGGGTCCCTACAATGAGCAGTTCTTC.

The gene calls are TRBV2 and TRBJ2-2, with 8 nucleotides matching TRBD1. The CDR3 has 14 amino acids. V shed 5 bases and J 4 bases; nucleotides not matched to a gene: 3. Per the germline V gene, CDR1 is SNHLY and CDR2 is FYNNEI. Here the CDR3 reads CASSSDRGTGELFF. CDR3 coding DNA: TGTGCCAGCAGTTCCGACAGGGGCACCGGGGAGCTGTTTTTT.

The V and J genes are TRBV6-5 and TRBJ1-6; 7 bases align to TRBD1. The CDR3 totals 15 residues. Per the germline V gene, CDR1 is MNHEY and CDR2 is SVGAGI. V lost 7 bases, J lost 7 bases, and 10 bases stayed unmatched. Here the CDR3 reads CASTRVGGQNSPLHF. The CDR3 coding sequence is TGTGCCAGCACCCGGGTCGGGGGACAGAATTCACCCCTCCACTTT.

The chain carries TRBV3-1 (or the pseudogene TRBV3-2) and TRBJ2-5, with D perhaps matching TRBD1 (5 bases). V lost 1 base and J lost 5, with 11 bases in between. The CDR3 spans 14 residues. Germline V CDR1 and CDR2: LGHDT, YNNKEL (reference sequence). The CDR3 is CASSQVYRNETQYF. The CDR3 DNA sequence: TGTGCCAGCAGCCAAGTTTACAGGAACGAGACCCAGTACTTC.

The genes are TRBV24-1 and TRBJ1-2, with 7 bases matching TRBD1. CDR1 KGHDR and CDR2 SFDVKD come from the germline V gene. With 4 bases clipped from V and 7 bases from J, the junction kept 2 bases outside the gene matches. The CDR3 runs to 12 residues. The CDR3, as DNA: TGTGCCACCAGTGACTCAGGGGGTGGCTACACCTTC. As protein: CATSDSGGGYTF.

The rearrangement links TRBV19 to TRBJ1-5, with D possibly being TRBD1 (6 bases). The CDR3 covers 14 residues. Germline CDR1 reads LNHDA; CDR2 reads SQIVND (reference sequence). Trimming cost V 4 bases and J 4 bases, with 11 bases left between them. The CDR3 DNA reads TGTGCCAGTAGTACCGCGGGGGCAAATCAGCCCCAGCATTTT. The encoded protein is CASSTAGANQPQHF.

The V call is TRBV29-1, the J call TRBJ2-1, with D perhaps matching TRBD1 (6 bases). Germline lookup yields CDR1 SQVTM and CDR2 ANQGSEA. The V end was cut by 6 bases, the J end by 4 bases, with 19 bases between. CDR3 length: 15 residues. The CDR3 region has the DNA TGCAGCGTCACTAATTCAGGACAGCCATACAATGAGCAGTTCTTC. Translating gives CSVTNSGQPYNEQFF.

The chain uses TRBV6-1 and TRBJ1-4; unclear D gene. This CDR3 has 16 amino acids. Trimming removed 3 bases at V and 8 bases at J, with 19 bases between. Per germline, CDR1 MNHNS and CDR2 SASEGT. CDR3 coding DNA: TGTGCCAGCAGTGATTACTGGAGCGGGCGCGAAGAAAAACTGTTTTTT. Amino acids: CASSDYWSGREEKLFF.

J is TRBJ1-6 and V is TRBV2; D is undetermined. The V end lost 5 bases, the J end lost 0 bases, and 8 bases lay between the germline ends. The CDR3 runs 15 residues. The germline gives CDR1 SNHLY, CDR2 FYNNEI. Here the CDR3 DNA reads TGTGCCAGCAGTCTAGGCCGCTCCTATAATTCACCCCTCCACTTT. Its protein product is CASSLGRSYNSPLHF.

This chain joins TRBV19 and TRBJ2-2; 11 bases are shared with TRBD2. There are 17 residues in the CDR3. CDR1 LNHDA and CDR2 SQIVND come from the germline V gene (reference sequence). V was clipped by 7 bases and J by 4 bases; unmatched bases: 11. DNA for the CDR3: TGTGCCAGTAAGGTCACCGGGACTAGCGGTGGCACCGGGGAGCTGTTTTTT. Amino acid sequence: CASKVTGTSGGTGELFF.

V and J are TRBV24-1 and TRBJ2-1; 13 bases match TRBD2. The J segment lost 8 bases and the V segment lost 4 bases, leaving 10 bases of the junction unmatched. CDR3 length: 17 amino acids. Germline loops: CDR1 KGHDR, CDR2 SFDVKD. DNA of the CDR3: TGTGCCACCAGTGACTTCACTAGCGGGGGGGCCGGCGATGAGCAGTTCTTC. Its protein product is CATSDFTSGGAGDEQFF.

CDR3 region: CASSQVFRGEPNSPLHF. CDR3 DNA sequence: TGCGCCAGCAGCCAAGTTTTTCGGGGGGAACCTAATTCACCCCTCCACTTT. The V call is TRBV4-1, the J call TRBJ1-6; perhaps TRBD1 as D (5 bases). The CDR3 length is 17 residues. V lost 1 base to trimming and J lost 6 bases, with 16 bases between them. Germline CDR1 MGHRA, CDR2 YSYEKL.

The table lists this clone with a count of one. CDR3 DNA: TGTGCCAGCAGCTTAGGGGGTCAGGGAGGCTATAGCAATCAGCCCCAGCATTTT. Translating gives CASSLGGQGGYSNQPQHF. This rearrangement joins TRBV13 to TRBJ1-5; D possibly corresponds to TRBD1 (5 bases). Trimming left V 0 bases short and J 0 bases short, with 15 bases between. CDR1 and CDR2 (germline): PRHDT, FYEKMQ (reference sequence). The CDR3 sequence is 18 residues long.

This chain uses TRBV19 with TRBJ2-7; 7 bases are a match to TRBD1. The CDR3 has 15 residues. CDR1 and CDR2 from the germline V gene are LNHDA and SQIVND (reference sequence). V lost 6 bases to trimming and J lost 0 bases; unmatched junction nucleotides: 8. The chain's CDR3 is CASSPGTAISYEQYF. For the CDR3, the DNA is TGTGCCAGTAGCCCTGGGACAGCCATCTCCTACGAGCAGTACTTC.

CDR3 DNA: TGTGCCCTAGGCAGGGGAGGAAACACCATATATTTT. It codes for CALGRGGNTIYF. The chain is built from TRBV12-3 or TRBV12-4 and TRBJ1-3; TRBD1 is a possible D gene (6 bases). Trimming removed 11 bases at V and 4 bases at J, with 12 bases between. There are 12 residues in the CDR3.

This clone was found once. V and J are TRBV5-5 and TRBJ1-3, with 7 nucleotides matching TRBD1. The CDR3 loop spans 16 amino acids. V dropped 4 bases and J dropped 3; count of bases not matched to a gene: 10. Germline CDR1 reads SGHKS; CDR2 reads YYEKEE (reference sequence). The CDR3: CASSPTGAQGGNTIYF. CDR3 coding DNA: TGTGCCAGCAGCCCAACAGGGGCCCAAGGTGGAAACACCATATATTTT.

This rearrangement joins TRBV5-5 to TRBJ2-2, with 7 bases that match TRBD1. Germline V lookup: CDR1 SGHKS, CDR2 YYEKEE (reference sequence). J lost 1 base, V lost 6 bases, and 9 bases had no gene match. This CDR3 comprises 16 residues. The chain's CDR3 is CASTGASGGNTGELFF. CDR3 DNA sequence: TGTGCCAGCACCGGAGCTTCAGGGGGGAACACCGGGGAGCTGTTTTTT.

The chain recombines TRBV19 with TRBJ2-5; D may be TRBD2 (6 bases). V lost 0 bases and J 8 bases, leaving 19 bases between the germline ends. Germline lookup yields CDR1 LNHDA and CDR2 SQIVND (reference sequence). This CDR3 contains 16 residues. CDR3 DNA sequence: TGTGCCAGTAGTATAGATCGGGCTAGCGCCCGGGGTACCCAGTACTTC. This encodes CASSIDRASARGTQYF.

The V and J genes are TRBV5-1 and TRBJ1-1; 9 bases are a match to TRBD1. After removal of 6 bases from V and 1 base from J, the junction contained 10 bases not matched to a gene. The CDR3 is 16 amino acids. Germline V gives CDR1 SGHRS, CDR2 YFSETQ. The chain's CDR3 is CASTQLTGGRNTEAFF. In nucleotides, the CDR3 is TGCGCCAGCACCCAGCTGACAGGGGGAAGGAACACTGAAGCTTTCTTT.

This chain connects TRBV12-3 or TRBV12-4 to TRBJ1-1; the D gene is possibly TRBD1 (5 bases). This CDR3 comprises 13 residues. Trimming cost V 6 bases and J 5 bases, with 13 bases left between them. CDR3 DNA sequence: TGTGCCAGCAGGCTACAGGAACTGACTGAAGCTTTCTTT. Residues: CASRLQELTEAFF.

The J gene is TRBJ2-7, the V gene TRBV14, with 7 bases lining up with TRBD1. Germline lookup yields CDR1 SGHDN and CDR2 FVKESK. The CDR3 extends over 15 amino acids. Trimming took 2 bases from V and 3 from J; bases not matched to a gene: 7. In DNA, the CDR3 is TGTGCCAGCAGCCAACCGGGACAGAAGGGCTACGAGCAGTACTTC. This encodes CASSQPGQKGYEQYF.

This clone has just one count. J is TRBJ2-5 and V is TRBV11-3; TRBD2 is a possible D gene (7 bases). With 6 bases removed from V and 1 base from J, the gap between germline ends came to 15 bases. In germline, CDR1 is SGHNT, CDR2 YENEEA. The CDR3 contains 15 residues. In nucleotides, the CDR3 is TGTGCCAGCAGGGGTGGGGCGGGGGCCCAAGAGACCCAGTACTTC. It yields the protein CASRGGAGAQETQYF.

The chain combines TRBV27 with TRBJ1-1; the D is unclear. The germline CDR1 and CDR2 sequences are MNHEY and SMNVEV (reference sequence). CDR3 length: 14 residues. Trimming stripped 3 bases from V and 8 bases from J, with 16 bases between. The CDR3 sequence is CASSFSLGSLEAFF. CDR3 bases: TGTGCCAGCAGTTTTTCCCTGGGCAGCTTGGAAGCTTTCTTT.